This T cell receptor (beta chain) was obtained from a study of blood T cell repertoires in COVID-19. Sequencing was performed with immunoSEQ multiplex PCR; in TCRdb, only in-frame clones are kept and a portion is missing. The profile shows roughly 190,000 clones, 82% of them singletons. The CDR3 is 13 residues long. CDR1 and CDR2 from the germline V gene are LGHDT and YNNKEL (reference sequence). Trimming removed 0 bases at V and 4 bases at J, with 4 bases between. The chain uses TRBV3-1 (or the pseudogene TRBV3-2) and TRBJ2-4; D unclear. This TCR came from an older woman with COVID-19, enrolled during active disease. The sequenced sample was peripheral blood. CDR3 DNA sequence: TGTGCCAGCAGCCAAGATCAGAAAAACATTCAGTACTTC. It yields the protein CASSQDQKNIQYF.